A selection of T cell receptor beta chains follows, all from one sample in a study of Ad26.COV2.S vaccination and SARS-CoV-2 variants. The table came from immunoSEQ multiplex PCR; TCRdb's copy has only in-frame clones and leaves some out. Of 400,000 to 450,000 clones listed, around 90% were seen once; the top ten hold less than 15%. This material consisted of peripheral blood, taken in a trial of Ad26.COV2.S vaccine versus placebo. These receptors were collected from a person between 18 and 59 years old who received the Ad26.COV2.S COVID-19 vaccine or a placebo. Both conserved end residues are trimmed from each CDR3. Fields, in order: V gene, J gene, CDR3 protein.

>TRBV6-2/TRBV6-3|TRBJ2-7
ASSYGKLSGNRYEQY
>TRBV5-4|TRBJ1-3
ASSLGASSSSGNTIY
>TRBV19|TRBJ2-3
ASSSGPDTQY
>TRBV9|TRBJ2-1
ASSVGQGANNEQF
>TRBV25-1|TRBJ2-7
ASSGDRAGVYEQY
>TRBV19|TRBJ1-2
ASSRQGVDYGYT
>TRBV7-9|TRBJ2-1
ASSPYSTSGTHNEQF
>TRBV6-5|TRBJ1-1
ASSYMGTEAF
>TRBV2|TRBJ2-3
ASSEAGITSTDTQY
>TRBV28|TRBJ1-5
ASSLGTGEYSNQPQH
>TRBV2|TRBJ1-5
ASSQIKGGQFSNQPQH
>TRBV6-2/TRBV6-3|TRBJ2-7
ASSTAGTSGIYEQY
>TRBV19|TRBJ2-7
ASNPSGRVASYEQY
>TRBV23-1|TRBJ2-2
ASSQVSFPGELF
>TRBV27|TRBJ1-1
ASSLLGGGGDQAF
>TRBV7-2|TRBJ2-2
ASSLGGSGSVGELF